One and the same sample provided the 19 T cell receptor beta chains below, sequenced in a study of regulatory T cells in long-lasting Graves disease. Time point indicated: persistent/refractory GD, antithyroid drugs over 5 years with positive TRAb. Isolated PBMC RNA provided the starting material for the TCR library. Arm-PCR of CDR3 regions with iRepertoire HTBI primers generated TCR beta libraries. MiXCR, run by TCRdb on the multiplex PCR reads, gives a single entry per CDR3 protein. The sample has about 460,000 distinct CDR3 sequences; roughly 22% are singletons. The starting material was peripheral blood mononuclear cells (PBMCs), obtained when the disease was refractory, from a patient treated with antithyroid drugs. The origin of the receptors is a female donor with Graves disease.

The gene calls are TRBV7-6 and TRBJ1-1, with a weak D call TRBD1 (5 bases). The CDR3 is 14 residues long. Per the germline V gene, CDR1 is SGHVS and CDR2 is FNYEAQ. The V gene lost 4 bases and the J gene lost 1 base, with 10 bases spanning the gap. The CDR3 region is CASSWGPQNTEAFF. The CDR3 DNA reads TGTGCCAGCAGCTGGGGACCGCAGAACACTGAAGCTTTCTTT.

This rearrangement joins TRBV28 to TRBJ1-5; 7 nucleotides agree with TRBD1. Looked up from germline, CDR1 is MDHEN and CDR2 is SYDVKM. This CDR3 has 15 amino acids. V was pared by 5 bases and J by 3 bases, with 7 bases of the junction left unmatched. CDR3 DNA: TGTGCCAGCAGTATCCCCGGGACAGACAATCAGCCCCAGCATTTT. Translating it yields CASSIPGTDNQPQHF.

The chain carries TRBV6-4 and TRBJ2-2; 10 positions match TRBD1. This CDR3 has 15 residues. With 6 bases clipped from V and 6 bases from J, the junction kept 7 bases outside the gene matches. CDR1 is MRHNA, CDR2 SNTAGT, per germline. CDR3 nucleotides: TGTGCCAGCAGCCTCGGGACAGGGGCGGCCGGGGAGCTGTTTTTT. This gives the protein CASSLGTGAAGELFF.

V usage is TRBV5-1 and J usage is TRBJ2-5; D is ambiguous. Germline loops: CDR1 SGHRS, CDR2 YFSETQ. The CDR3 length is 14 residues. Trimming cost V 4 bases and J 2 bases, with 12 bases left between them. The CDR3 protein is CASSTEPGQETQYF. Written as DNA, the CDR3 is TGCGCCAGCAGCACCGAGCCCGGGCAAGAGACCCAGTACTTC.

V is TRBV7-8 and J is TRBJ1-5, with no clear D. Germline lookup yields CDR1 SGHVS and CDR2 FQNEAQ. The CDR3 is 13 residues long. Trimming pared 7 bases from V and 2 bases from J, leaving 9 bases between. DNA for the CDR3: TGTGCCAGCACCCCAGAAGGCAATCAGCCCCAGCATTTT. Translation gives CASTPEGNQPQHF. The entire variable domain, with the rest obtained from reference TRBV7-8 and TRBJ1-5, is as follows: GAGVSQSPRYKVAKRGQDVALRCDPISGHVSLFWYQQALGQGPEFLTYFQNEAQLDKSGLPSDRFFAERPEGSVSTLKIQRTQQEDSAVYLCASTPEGNQPQHFGDGTRLSIL.

The rearrangement links TRBV5-1 to TRBJ1-1, with D maybe TRBD1 (5 bases). Germline-derived CDR1 and CDR2 are SGHRS and YFSETQ. There are 14 residues in the CDR3. The V end was cut by 0 bases, the J end by 7 bases, with 13 bases between. The chain's CDR3 is CASSLEVGTGEAFF. The CDR3 DNA reads as TGCGCCAGCAGCTTGGAGGTGGGGACGGGTGAAGCTTTCTTT. The entire variable domain, with the rest obtained from reference TRBV5-1 and TRBJ1-1, is as follows: KAGVTQTPRYLIKTRGQQVTLSCSPISGHRSVSWYQQTPGQGLQFLFEYFSETQRNKGNFPGRFSGRQFSNSRSEMNVSTLELGDSALYLCASSLEVGTGEAFFGQGTRLTVV.

The chain recombines TRBV2 with TRBJ2-3; D not resolved. Germline V lookup: CDR1 SNHLY, CDR2 FYNNEI. Trimming took off 8 bases at V and 6 bases at J, with 12 bases between the two ends. This CDR3 spans 12 amino acids. The CDR3 sequence is CASLRQPDTQYF. In DNA form, the CDR3 reads TGTGCCAGCCTCCGGCAGCCGGATACGCAGTATTTT.

V gene TRBV30 combines with J gene TRBJ1-5; no reliable D call. Germline lookup yields CDR1 GTSNPN and CDR2 SVGIG (reference sequence). The CDR3 loop spans 12 amino acids. The germline V and J ends were trimmed by 8 bases and 5 bases, with 13 bases remaining between them. The DNA of the CDR3 is TGTGCCACCGGCGGGTTCGATCAGCCCCAGCATTTT. It translates to CATGGFDQPQHF.

This clonotype was recorded a few times. The chain links TRBV14 to TRBJ1-1, with D unclear. The CDR3 loop spans 15 amino acids. Germline V gene data show CDR1 as SGHDN and CDR2 as FVKESK. The V and J ends lost 7 bases and 2 bases respectively, with 17 bases between them. The CDR3 loop reads CASTPNPITNTEAFF. For the CDR3, the DNA is TGTGCCAGCACCCCCAACCCCATAACTAACACTGAAGCTTTCTTT.

This clonotype was observed many times. The chain uses TRBV20-1 and TRBJ2-6; TRBD1 or TRBD2 may be the D gene (6 bases each). The V and J ends lost 4 bases and 2 bases respectively, with 18 bases between them. Germline-derived CDR1 and CDR2 are DFQATT and SNEGSKA (reference sequence). The CDR3 contains 17 residues. CDR3 amino acids: CSAKGGRDLPGANVLTF. The DNA of the CDR3 is TGCAGTGCTAAGGGGGGCAGGGATCTTCCTGGGGCCAACGTCCTGACTTTC.

The J gene is TRBJ1-2, the V gene TRBV18; D gene unclear. The CDR3 loop spans 14 amino acids. V was clipped by 0 bases and J by 8 bases, with 13 bases between them. Germline CDR1 KGHSH, CDR2 LQKENI. The CDR3 loop reads CASSPPDPVLGYTF. Written as DNA, the CDR3 is TGTGCCAGCTCACCACCGGACCCTGTGTTGGGCTACACCTTC.

This rearrangement joins TRBV6-2 or TRBV6-3 to TRBJ1-5; 9 bases match TRBD1. Germline values: CDR1 MNHEY, CDR2 SVGEGT. The length of the CDR3 is 18 residues. The J segment lost 1 base and the V segment lost 5 bases, leaving 12 bases of the junction unmatched. Here the CDR3 reads CASSSPGQGVGSNQPQHF. The DNA of the CDR3 is TGTGCCAGCAGTAGTCCGGGACAGGGAGTGGGAAGCAATCAGCCCCAGCATTTT.

The chain uses TRBV4-1 and TRBJ1-2; D gene unclear. V lost 0 bases, J lost 1 base, and 9 bases lay in between. Germline CDR1 MGHRA, CDR2 YSYEKL. This CDR3 is built from 15 residues. The CDR3 nucleotides are TGCGCCAGCAGCCAAGATGTCGCGGTTAACTATGGCTACACCTTC. Amino acid sequence: CASSQDVAVNYGYTF.

The chain joins TRBV14 to TRBJ2-5, with D perhaps assigned TRBD1 or TRBD2 (6 bases each). The CDR3 is made up of 17 amino acids. Germline loops: CDR1 SGHDN, CDR2 FVKESK. V gave up 1 base and J gave up 5 bases, with 20 bases separating them. CDR3 coding DNA: TGTGCCAGCAGCCAAGGGCGGATCCGGGGGCCCCCTGAGACCCAGTACTTC. Translating it yields CASSQGRIRGPPETQYF.

Worth noting for this clonotype: A single base separates this from a much larger clone, so it may be a read error. The V call is TRBV28, the J call TRBJ1-2; TRBD1 might be the D (6 bases). The germline CDR1 and CDR2 sequences are MDHEN and SYDVKM. CDR3 length: 14 residues. The CDR3 DNA reads TGTACCAGCAGCCTACTGACGGGGGCGGGGGGCTACACCTTC. Protein sequence: CTSSLLTGAGGYTF.

In this sample, this clonotype turned up many times. The rearrangement links TRBV15 to TRBJ1-2; 8 bases fit TRBD1. This CDR3 region has 13 residues. J lost 5 bases, V lost 5 bases, and 4 bases had no gene match. The germline CDR1 and CDR2 sequences are LNHNV and YYDKDF (reference sequence). The CDR3 nucleotides are TGTGCCACCAGCGGAACAGGGGGGTATGGCTACACCTTC. Protein: CATSGTGGYGYTF.

This sequence joins TRBV18 and TRBJ1-1; D is unclear. This CDR3 is 14 amino acids long. The V and J ends lost 0 bases and 2 bases respectively, with 7 bases between them. Looked up from germline, CDR1 is KGHSH and CDR2 is LQKENI. As DNA, the CDR3 is TGTGCCAGCTCACCACCGGCTGATAACACTGAAGCTTTCTTT. Protein product: CASSPPADNTEAFF.

This rearrangement joins TRBV5-4 to TRBJ2-3; a weak D match, TRBD1 (5 bases). V lost 4 bases and J lost 6, with 9 bases in between. CDR3 size: 12 residues. Germline V gene sequence: CDR1 SGHNT, CDR2 YYREEE (reference sequence). Here the CDR3 reads CASSTRGDTQYF. Here the CDR3 DNA reads TGTGCCAGCAGCACAAGGGGTGATACGCAGTATTTT.

The chain joins TRBV4-3 to TRBJ1-2; tentatively, D is TRBD1 (5 bases). Germline V lookup: CDR1 LGHNA, CDR2 YSLEER. This CDR3 has 14 amino acids. V was clipped by 2 bases and J by 7 bases, with 14 bases between them. The CDR3 region is CASSQIGGAGGYTF. In DNA, the CDR3 is TGCGCCAGCAGCCAAATTGGTGGGGCGGGTGGCTACACCTTC.